This T cell receptor beta chain came from a study of control samples from healthy donors and cancer patients. Germline V gene data show CDR1 as SNHLY and CDR2 as FYNNEI. The CDR3 runs 17 residues. V lost 0 bases to trimming and J lost 8 bases, with 19 bases between them. Only in-frame clones appear in the TCRdb table, and some are missing; sequencing was by immunoSEQ multiplex PCR. The sample yields about 140,000 clones, 90% to 95% seen once. Sequencing used blood. The chain is built from TRBV2 and TRBJ1-4; weak D call: TRBD1 (6 bases). This sequence originates from a man aged 40-50 years in good health. The CDR3 protein is CASSEANGTLMREKLFF. The CDR3, as DNA: TGTGCCAGCAGTGAAGCGAACGGGACACTCATGAGGGAAAAACTGTTTTTT.